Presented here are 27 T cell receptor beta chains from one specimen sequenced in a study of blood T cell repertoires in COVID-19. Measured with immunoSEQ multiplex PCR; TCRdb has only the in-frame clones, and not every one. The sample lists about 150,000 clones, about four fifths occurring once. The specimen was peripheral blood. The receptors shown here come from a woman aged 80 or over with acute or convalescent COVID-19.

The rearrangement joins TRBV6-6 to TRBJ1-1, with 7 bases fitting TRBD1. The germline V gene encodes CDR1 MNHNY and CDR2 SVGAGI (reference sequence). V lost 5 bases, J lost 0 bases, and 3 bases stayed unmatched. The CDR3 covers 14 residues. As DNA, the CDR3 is TGTGCCAGCAGTCGACAGGGTTTGAACACTGAAGCTTTCTTT. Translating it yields CASSRQGLNTEAFF.

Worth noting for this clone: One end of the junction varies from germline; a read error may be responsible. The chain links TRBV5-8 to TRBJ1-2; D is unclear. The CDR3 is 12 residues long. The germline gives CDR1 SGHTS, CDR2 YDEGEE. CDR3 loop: CASSLPPNYNHF. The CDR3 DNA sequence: TGTGCCAGCAGCCTACCACCGAACTATAATCACTTC.

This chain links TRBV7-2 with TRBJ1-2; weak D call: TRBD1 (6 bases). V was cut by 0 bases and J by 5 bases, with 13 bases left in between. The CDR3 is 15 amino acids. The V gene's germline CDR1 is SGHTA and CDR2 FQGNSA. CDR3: CASSLALVRGYGYTF. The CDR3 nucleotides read TGTGCCAGCAGCTTAGCGCTGGTCAGGGGATATGGCTACACCTTC.

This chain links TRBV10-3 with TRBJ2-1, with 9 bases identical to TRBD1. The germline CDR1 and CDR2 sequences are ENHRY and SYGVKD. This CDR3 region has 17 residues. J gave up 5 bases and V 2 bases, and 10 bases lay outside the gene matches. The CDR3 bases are TGTGCCATCAGTGAGCATACCGAACGGGACAGGGACAATGAGCAGTTCTTC. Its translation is CAISEHTERDRDNEQFF.

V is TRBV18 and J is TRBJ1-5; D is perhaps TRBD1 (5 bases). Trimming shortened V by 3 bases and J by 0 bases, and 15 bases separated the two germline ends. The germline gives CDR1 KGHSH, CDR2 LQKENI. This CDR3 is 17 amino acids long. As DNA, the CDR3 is TGTGCCAGCTCACCCACGGGGGGAGTACGTAGCAATCAGCCCCAGCATTTT. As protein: CASSPTGGVRSNQPQHF. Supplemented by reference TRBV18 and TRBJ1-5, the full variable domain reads NAGVMQNPRHLVRRRGQEARLRCSPMKGHSHVYWYRQLPEEGLKFMVYLQKENIIDESGMPKERFSAEFPKEGPSILRIQQVVRGDSAAYFCASSPTGGVRSNQPQHFGDGTRLSIL.

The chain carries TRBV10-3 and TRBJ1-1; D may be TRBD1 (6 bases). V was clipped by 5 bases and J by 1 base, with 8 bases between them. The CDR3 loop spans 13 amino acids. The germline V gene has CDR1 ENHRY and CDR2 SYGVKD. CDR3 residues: CAISSRGNTEAFF. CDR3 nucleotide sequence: TGTGCCATCAGTAGCAGGGGGAACACTGAAGCTTTCTTT.

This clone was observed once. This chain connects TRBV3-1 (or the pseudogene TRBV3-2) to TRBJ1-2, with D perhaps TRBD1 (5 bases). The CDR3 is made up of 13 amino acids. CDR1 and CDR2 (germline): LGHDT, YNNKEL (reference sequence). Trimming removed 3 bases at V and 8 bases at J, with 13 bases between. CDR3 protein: CASSQTGGDGYTF. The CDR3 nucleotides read TGTGCCAGCAGCCAGACGGGAGGGGACGGCTACACCTTC.

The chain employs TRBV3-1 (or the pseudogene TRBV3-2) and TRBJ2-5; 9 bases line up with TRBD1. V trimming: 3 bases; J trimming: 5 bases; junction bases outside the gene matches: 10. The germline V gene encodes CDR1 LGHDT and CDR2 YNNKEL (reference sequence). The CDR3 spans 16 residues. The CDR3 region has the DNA TGTGCCAGCAGCCACTACAGGGGGCGGGGAGAGGAGACCCAGTACTTC. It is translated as CASSHYRGRGEETQYF.

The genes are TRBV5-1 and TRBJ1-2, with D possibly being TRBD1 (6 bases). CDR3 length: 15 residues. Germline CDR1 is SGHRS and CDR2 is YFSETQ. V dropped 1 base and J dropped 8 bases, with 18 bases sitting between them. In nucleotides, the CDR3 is TGCGCCAGCAGCTTGTCAGGGGCACCTATCGCCGGCTACACCTTC. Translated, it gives CASSLSGAPIAGYTF.

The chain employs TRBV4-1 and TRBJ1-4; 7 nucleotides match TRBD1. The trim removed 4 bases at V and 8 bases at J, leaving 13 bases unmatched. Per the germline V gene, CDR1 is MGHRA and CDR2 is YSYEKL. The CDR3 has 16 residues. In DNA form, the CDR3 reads TGCGCCAGCAGCCTCTCGGGGTCAGGGGGTTTCGAAAAACTGTTTTTT. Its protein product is CASSLSGSGGFEKLFF.

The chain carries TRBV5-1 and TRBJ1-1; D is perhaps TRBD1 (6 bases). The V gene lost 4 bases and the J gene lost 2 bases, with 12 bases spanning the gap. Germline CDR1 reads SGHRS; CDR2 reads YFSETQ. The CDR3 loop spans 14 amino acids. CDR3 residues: CASSPDRFNTEAFF. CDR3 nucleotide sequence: TGCGCCAGCAGCCCTGACAGGTTTAACACTGAAGCTTTCTTT.

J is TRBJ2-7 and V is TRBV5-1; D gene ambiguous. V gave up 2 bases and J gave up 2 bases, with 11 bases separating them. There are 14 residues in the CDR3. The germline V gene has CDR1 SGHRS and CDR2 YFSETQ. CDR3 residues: CASSLPTRTYEQYF. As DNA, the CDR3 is TGCGCCAGCAGCTTACCGACAAGAACCTACGAGCAGTACTTC.

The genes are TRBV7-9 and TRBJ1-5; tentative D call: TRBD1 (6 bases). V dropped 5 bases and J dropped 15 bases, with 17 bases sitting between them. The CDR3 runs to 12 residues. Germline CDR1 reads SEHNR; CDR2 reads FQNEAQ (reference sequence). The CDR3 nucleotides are TGTGCCAGCAGCCCCGAAGGGGGACATCGGCATTTT. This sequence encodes CASSPEGGHRHF.

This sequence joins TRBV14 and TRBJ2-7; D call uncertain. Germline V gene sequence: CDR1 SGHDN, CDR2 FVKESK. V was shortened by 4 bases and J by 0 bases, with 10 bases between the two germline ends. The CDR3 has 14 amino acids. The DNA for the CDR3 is TGTGCCAGCAGCCCAACACGGAGCTCCTACGAGCAGTACTTC. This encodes CASSPTRSSYEQYF.

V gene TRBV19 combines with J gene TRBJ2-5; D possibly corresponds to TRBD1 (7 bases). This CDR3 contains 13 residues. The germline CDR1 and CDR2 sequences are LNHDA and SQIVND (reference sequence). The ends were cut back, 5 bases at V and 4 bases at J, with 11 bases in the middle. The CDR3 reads CASSAQGGETQYF. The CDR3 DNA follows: TGTGCCAGTAGTGCCCAGGGGGGAGAGACCCAGTACTTC.

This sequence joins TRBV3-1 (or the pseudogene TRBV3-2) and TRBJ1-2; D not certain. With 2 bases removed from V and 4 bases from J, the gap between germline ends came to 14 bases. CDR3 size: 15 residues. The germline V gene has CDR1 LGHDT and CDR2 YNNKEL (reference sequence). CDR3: CASSQKAAPTYGYTF. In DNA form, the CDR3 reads TGTGCCAGCAGCCAAAAGGCGGCTCCCACCTATGGCTACACCTTC.

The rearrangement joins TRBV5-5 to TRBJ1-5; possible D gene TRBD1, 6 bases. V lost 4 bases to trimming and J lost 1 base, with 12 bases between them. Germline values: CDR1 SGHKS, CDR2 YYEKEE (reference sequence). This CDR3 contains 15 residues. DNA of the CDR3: TGTGCCAGCAGCAGCCAGGGGCCGAGCAATCAGCCCCAGCATTTT. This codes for CASSSQGPSNQPQHF.

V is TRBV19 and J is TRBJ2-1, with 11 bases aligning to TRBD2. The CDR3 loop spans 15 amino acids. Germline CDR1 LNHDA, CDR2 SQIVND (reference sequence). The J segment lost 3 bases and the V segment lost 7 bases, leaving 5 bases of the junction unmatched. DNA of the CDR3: TGTGCCAGTACCAAGACTAGCGGGGTCTACAATGAGCAGTTCTTC. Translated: CASTKTSGVYNEQFF.

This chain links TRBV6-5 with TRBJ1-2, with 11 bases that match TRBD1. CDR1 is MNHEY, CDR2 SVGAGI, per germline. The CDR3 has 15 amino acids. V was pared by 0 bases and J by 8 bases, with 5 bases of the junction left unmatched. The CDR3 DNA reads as TGTGCCAGCAGTTACTCGGACAGGGGGCGGGGAGGCTACACCTTC. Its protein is CASSYSDRGRGGYTF.

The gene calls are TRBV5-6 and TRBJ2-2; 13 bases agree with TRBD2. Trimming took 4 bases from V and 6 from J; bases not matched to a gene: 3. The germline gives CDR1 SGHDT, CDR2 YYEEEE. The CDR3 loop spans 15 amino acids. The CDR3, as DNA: TGTGCCAGCAGCGGAACTAGCGGGGGGGCCGGGGAGCTGTTTTTT. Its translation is CASSGTSGGAGELFF.

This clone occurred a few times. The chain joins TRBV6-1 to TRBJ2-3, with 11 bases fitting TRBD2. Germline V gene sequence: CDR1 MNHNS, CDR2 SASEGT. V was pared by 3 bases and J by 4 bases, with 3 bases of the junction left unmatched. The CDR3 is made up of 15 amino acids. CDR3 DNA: TGTGCCAGCAGTGATTTAGCGGGGGGGCCAGATACGCAGTATTTT. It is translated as CASSDLAGGPDTQYF.

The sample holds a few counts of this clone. The CDR3: CASSSSGTGNEQFF. Here the CDR3 DNA reads TGTGCCAGCAGCTCCTCCGGGACTGGAAATGAGCAGTTCTTC. The chain has TRBV7-9 and TRBJ2-1, with D possibly matching TRBD2 (6 bases). The CDR3 is made up of 14 amino acids. Per germline, CDR1 SEHNR and CDR2 FQNEAQ (reference sequence). The V gene lost 4 bases and the J gene lost 7 bases, with 14 bases spanning the gap.

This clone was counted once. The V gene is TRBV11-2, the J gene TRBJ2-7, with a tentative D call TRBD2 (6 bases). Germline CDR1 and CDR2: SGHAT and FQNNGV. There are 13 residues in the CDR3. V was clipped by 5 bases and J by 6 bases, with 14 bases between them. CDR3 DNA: TGTGCCAGCAGCCGTGAGAGGGGAGGCGAGCAGTACTTC. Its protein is CASSRERGGEQYF.

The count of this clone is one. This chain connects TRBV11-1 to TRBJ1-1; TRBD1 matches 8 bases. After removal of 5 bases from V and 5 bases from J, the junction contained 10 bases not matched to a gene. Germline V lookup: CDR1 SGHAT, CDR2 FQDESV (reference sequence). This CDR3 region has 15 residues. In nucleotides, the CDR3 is TGTGCCAGCAGCCACCCCGGAACAGGGGGGACTGAAGCTTTCTTT. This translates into CASSHPGTGGTEAFF.

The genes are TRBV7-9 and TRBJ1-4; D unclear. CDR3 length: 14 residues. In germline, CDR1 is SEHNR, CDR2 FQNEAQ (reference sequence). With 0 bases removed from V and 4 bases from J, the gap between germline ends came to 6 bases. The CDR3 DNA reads TGTGCCAGCAGCTTAGCACAGAGTAATGAAAAACTGTTTTTT. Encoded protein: CASSLAQSNEKLFF.

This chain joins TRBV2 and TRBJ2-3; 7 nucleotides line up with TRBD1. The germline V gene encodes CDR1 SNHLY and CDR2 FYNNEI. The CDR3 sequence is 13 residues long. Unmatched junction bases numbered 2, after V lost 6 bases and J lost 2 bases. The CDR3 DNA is TGTGCCAGCAGGGGACAGTCCACAGATACGCAGTATTTT. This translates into CASRGQSTDTQYF.

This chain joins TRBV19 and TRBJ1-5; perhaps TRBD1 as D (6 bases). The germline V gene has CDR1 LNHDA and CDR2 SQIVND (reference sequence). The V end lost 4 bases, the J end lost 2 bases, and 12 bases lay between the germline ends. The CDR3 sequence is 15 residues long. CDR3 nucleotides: TGTGCCAGTAGTAGCACAGGGCTGGGCAATCAGCCCCAGCATTTT. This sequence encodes CASSSTGLGNQPQHF.